The 14 T cell receptor beta chains presented below share a single source sample, sequenced in a study of CD4 T cells in relation to SARS-CoV-2 and coronaviruses. Method: immunoSEQ multiplex PCR; TCRdb's copy keeps in-frame clones and lacks some. The sample shows tens of thousands of clones, 70% to 85% of them seen only once. These TCRs are of unknown antigen specificity. Sequencing was done on a sample of memory CD4+ T cells from PBMCs, cultured in vitro. Receptors originate from an adult with COVID-19.

The chain uses TRBV20-1 and TRBJ2-1, with TRBD2 matching over 11 bases. Looked up from germline, CDR1 is DFQATT and CDR2 is SNEGSKA (reference sequence). Germline trimming cut 3 bases from V and 7 bases from J; bases unmatched to any gene: 5. The CDR3 is 14 amino acids. CDR3 region: CSASRLAGGNEQFF. For the CDR3, the DNA is TGCAGTGCTAGTAGGCTAGCGGGAGGAAATGAGCAGTTCTTC.

V and J are TRBV21-1 and TRBJ1-2. TRBV21-1 is an annotated pseudogene. This CDR3 has 13 residues. DNA of the CDR3: TGTGCCAGCAGCAAAAAGGGGAGGGAGGGCTACACCTTC. Translated: CASSKKGREGYTF.

V gene TRBV11-2 combines with J gene TRBJ2-2; no definite D call. Per the germline V gene, CDR1 is SGHAT and CDR2 is FQNNGV. The V and J ends lost 0 bases and 4 bases respectively, with 6 bases between them. The CDR3 is 14 amino acids. CDR3 protein: CASSLDKGTGELFF. The DNA for the CDR3 is TGTGCCAGCAGCTTAGATAAGGGCACCGGGGAGCTGTTTTTT.

V is TRBV28 and J is TRBJ1-3, with D hard to call. The CDR3 consists of 12 residues. V was pared by 2 bases and J by 2 bases, with 1 base between. In germline, CDR1 is MDHEN, CDR2 SYDVKM. CDR3 residues: CASSLAGNTIYF. The CDR3 DNA reads as TGTGCCAGCAGTTTAGCTGGAAACACCATATATTTT. The full variable domain, rest sourced from reference TRBV28 and TRBJ1-3, is DVKVTQSSRYLVKRTGEKVFLECVQDMDHENMFWYRQDPGLGLRLIYFSYDVKMKEKGDIPEGYSVSREKKERFSLILESASTNQTSMYLCASSLAGNTIYFGEGSWLTVV.

This chain joins TRBV4-1 and TRBJ2-5; D is possibly TRBD1 (5 bases). The CDR3 sequence is 18 residues long. Germline V CDR1 and CDR2: MGHRA, YSYEKL. Trimming stripped 1 base from V and 5 bases from J, with 23 bases between. CDR3 amino acids: CASSQVSLGASSKETQYF. In DNA form, the CDR3 reads TGCGCCAGCAGCCAAGTATCTCTAGGGGCCTCGTCGAAGGAGACCCAGTACTTC.

The CDR3 DNA follows: TGCGCCAGCAGCTTCGTCACAGGGAATTCACCCCTCCACTTT. Its protein product is CASSFVTGNSPLHF. The gene calls are TRBV5-1 and TRBJ1-6; TRBD1 might be the D (6 bases). From germline, CDR1 is SGHRS and CDR2 YFSETQ. The CDR3 spans 14 residues. The V end lost 2 bases, the J end lost 7 bases, and 10 bases lay between the germline ends.

This chain links TRBV5-1 with TRBJ2-1; D is perhaps TRBD1 (5 bases). The CDR3 runs to 13 residues. Germline lookup yields CDR1 SGHRS and CDR2 YFSETQ. Trimming pared 5 bases from V and 6 bases from J, leaving 12 bases between. Here the CDR3 reads CASRPGFGNEQFF. CDR3 coding DNA: TGCGCCAGCAGGCCAGGGTTCGGCAATGAGCAGTTCTTC.

V usage is TRBV27 and J usage is TRBJ2-2; D remains unclear. Trimming left V 2 bases short and J 9 bases short, with 10 bases between. This CDR3 is built from 13 residues. Germline CDR1 is MNHEY and CDR2 is SMNVEV (reference sequence). For the CDR3, the DNA is TGTGCCAGCAGTTTAGGTCCAGCCTGGGAGCTGTTTTTT. Amino acids: CASSLGPAWELFF.

A few counts support this clone. The chain combines TRBV6-4 with TRBJ2-1, with 9 bases identical to TRBD2. There are 15 residues in the CDR3. CDR1 is MRHNA and CDR2 is SNTAGT in the germline V gene. Trimming removed 0 bases from V and 8 bases from J; junction bases left unmatched: 5. CDR3 sequence (DNA): TGTGCCAGCAGTGACTCGTCTAGCGGGATTGATGAGCAGTTCTTC. It codes for CASSDSSSGIDEQFF.

V and J are TRBV27 and TRBJ1-2; 8 nucleotides agree with TRBD1. This CDR3 spans 14 amino acids. V shed 6 bases, J shed 5 bases, and the junction held 8 bases outside the gene matches. The germline V gene encodes CDR1 MNHEY and CDR2 SMNVEV (reference sequence). CDR3 loop: CASRPTGEWYGYTF. For the CDR3, the DNA is TGTGCCAGCAGACCGACAGGGGAGTGGTATGGCTACACCTTC.

The chain carries TRBV30 and TRBJ1-5; D is perhaps TRBD1 (5 bases). This CDR3 has 16 residues. Looked up from germline, CDR1 is GTSNPN and CDR2 is SVGIG (reference sequence). Between the trimmed V and J ends, which lost 3 bases and 6 bases, there was a span of 21 bases. The CDR3 nucleotides read TGTGCCTGGAGAGAGAGCTCGGGGGGGGTAGGTCAGCCCCAGCATTTT. Its translation is CAWRESSGGVGQPQHF.

The table lists this clone with a few counts. This chain joins TRBV7-9 and TRBJ1-2; TRBD1 matches 9 bases. The CDR3 extends over 14 amino acids. CDR1 is SEHNR, CDR2 FQNEAQ, per germline (reference sequence). J gave up 5 bases and V 11 bases, and 12 bases lay outside the gene matches. The CDR3, as DNA: TGTGCCTCCCAAAAAACAGGGGGCGCTTATGGCTACACCTTC. Translation: CASQKTGGAYGYTF.

This clone was seen a single time. V gene TRBV10-3 combines with J gene TRBJ1-3; 7 nucleotides line up with TRBD1. The CDR3 contains 14 residues. Germline CDR1 and CDR2: ENHRY and SYGVKD. V shed 6 bases and J 1 base; nucleotides not matched to a gene: 3. In DNA form, the CDR3 reads TGTGCCATCAGCACAGGGGCTTCTGGAAACACCATATATTTT. Amino acid sequence: CAISTGASGNTIYF.

J is TRBJ2-7 and V is TRBV7-9; weak D call: TRBD1 (6 bases). The CDR3 totals 16 residues. Germline CDR1 is SEHNR and CDR2 is FQNEAQ (reference sequence). V lost 4 bases to trimming and J lost 2 bases, with 18 bases between them. CDR3 protein: CASSSKGPQGPYEQYF. The DNA for the CDR3 is TGTGCCAGCAGCTCAAAAGGTCCACAGGGACCCTACGAGCAGTACTTC.